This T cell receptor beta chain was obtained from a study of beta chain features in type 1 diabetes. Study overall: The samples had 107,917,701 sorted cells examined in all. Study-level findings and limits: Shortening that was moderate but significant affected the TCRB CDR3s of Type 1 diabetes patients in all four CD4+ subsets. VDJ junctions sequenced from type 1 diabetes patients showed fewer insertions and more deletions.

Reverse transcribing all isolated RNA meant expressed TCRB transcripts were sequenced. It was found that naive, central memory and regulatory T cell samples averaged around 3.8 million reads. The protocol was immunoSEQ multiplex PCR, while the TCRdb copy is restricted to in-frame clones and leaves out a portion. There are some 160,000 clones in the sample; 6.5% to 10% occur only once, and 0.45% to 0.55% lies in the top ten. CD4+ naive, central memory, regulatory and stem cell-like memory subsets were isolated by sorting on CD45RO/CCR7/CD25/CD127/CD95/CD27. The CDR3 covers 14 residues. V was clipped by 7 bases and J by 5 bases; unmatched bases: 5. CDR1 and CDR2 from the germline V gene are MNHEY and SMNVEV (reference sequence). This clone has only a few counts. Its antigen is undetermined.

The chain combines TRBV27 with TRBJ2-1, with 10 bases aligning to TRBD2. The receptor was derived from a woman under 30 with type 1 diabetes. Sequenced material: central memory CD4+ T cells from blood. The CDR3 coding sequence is TGTGCCAGCACAGGGACTAGCGCCCACAATGAGCAGTTCTTC. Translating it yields CASTGTSAHNEQFF.